This T cell receptor (beta chain) was sequenced in a study of T cell responses to AZD1222 COVID-19 vaccine. Per the germline V gene, CDR1 is KGHSH and CDR2 is LQKENI. CDR3 length equals 17 residues. Measured with immunoSEQ multiplex PCR; TCRdb has only the in-frame clones, and not every one. The sample shows about 110,000 clones, over 85% of them seen only once. As regards this clone: At one boundary the junction diverges from the germline segment, which might be a read error.

The J gene is TRBJ2-2, the V gene TRBV18, with TRBD2 matching over 10 bases. The starting material was peripheral blood, obtained 28 days after the second AZD1222 dose. The receptor comes from an adult who received the AZD1222 COVID-19 vaccine. The CDR3 nucleotides read TGTGCCAGCTCACCACGTCCGGGACTAGCGAAAACCGGGGAGCTGTTTTTT. This gives the protein CASSPRPGLAKTGELFF.